The 26 T cell receptor beta chains below come from one sample, sequenced in a study of spatial heterogeneity in lung cancer. Time point given: sample taken at primary tumor resection. Study conclusions and caveats: Counts that tracked tumor mutation counts were those of expanded intratumoral alpha and beta TCRs.

Their antigens are not known. TCRdb itself ran the 5' RACE reads through MiXCR, one entry per CDR3 protein. The sample has 3,300 or so distinct CDR3 sequences, roughly 8.3% seen once. Sequencing used lung tumor tissue, obtained at surgery. These receptors all stem from a male donor with early-stage non-small cell lung cancer.

This clonotype counts as medium-sized. The V call is TRBV20-1, the J call TRBJ2-7; D uncertain. This CDR3 is built from 15 residues. Per the germline V gene, CDR1 is DFQATT and CDR2 is SNEGSKA (reference sequence). V lost 3 bases to trimming and J lost 9 bases, with 24 bases between them. CDR3 amino acids: CSASSQSQDRSPQYF. CDR3 DNA: TGCAGTGCTAGTTCCCAATCCCAGGACCGTTCACCGCAGTACTTC.

This clonotype is labeled as medium-sized. The chain has TRBV6-2 or TRBV6-3 and TRBJ2-7, with 11 bases that match TRBD1. Germline V lookup: CDR1 MNHEY, CDR2 SVGEGT. This CDR3 contains 15 residues. V shed 5 bases and J 2 bases; nucleotides not matched to a gene: 5. The DNA for the CDR3 is TGTGCCAGCAGTCGACCGGGACAGGGGGCCTACGAGCAGTACTTC. It specifies CASSRPGQGAYEQYF.

The chain has TRBV12-3 or TRBV12-4 and TRBJ1-2; 9 nucleotides align to TRBD1. The CDR3 spans 13 residues. The V gene end was trimmed by 8 bases and the J gene end by 8 bases; junction bases not matched to a gene: 9. The CDR3 region has the DNA TGTGCCAGCGGGAGTAGGACAGGGGACGGCTACACCTTC. This encodes CASGSRTGDGYTF.

This clonotype ranks as large (0.1 to 1%). The chain carries TRBV5-6 and TRBJ2-1; the match to TRBD2 covers 7 bases. The CDR3 spans 16 residues. J gave up 4 bases and V 2 bases, and 9 bases lay outside the gene matches. Germline V gene data show CDR1 as SGHDT and CDR2 as YYEEEE. The CDR3 DNA is TGTGCCAGCAGCTTCAGGTCGGGGACTAAGTACAATGAGCAGTTCTTC. This codes for CASSFRSGTKYNEQFF.

This clonotype was recorded many times. The CDR3 sequence: CASSLGGLPYEQYF. In DNA, the CDR3 is TGTGCCAGCAGTTTGGGGGGTCTCCCCTACGAGCAGTACTTC. The V gene is TRBV12-3 or TRBV12-4, the J gene TRBJ2-7, with D possibly matching TRBD2 (6 bases). This CDR3 has 14 amino acids. With 3 bases removed from V and 2 bases from J, the gap between germline ends came to 11 bases.

This clonotype is categorized as medium-sized. The chain is built from TRBV7-2 and TRBJ2-1; 7 nucleotides align to TRBD2. The CDR3 extends over 15 amino acids. From germline, CDR1 is SGHTA and CDR2 FQGNSA. The ends lost 5 bases at V and 4 bases at J; junction bases unmatched: 8. The CDR3: CASSPIGAGYNEQFF. The CDR3 region has the DNA TGTGCCAGCAGCCCAATCGGAGCGGGATACAATGAGCAGTTCTTC. The full variable domain, its missing parts supplied by reference TRBV7-2 and TRBJ2-1, is GAGVSQSPSNKVTEKGKDVELRCDPISGHTALYWYRQSLGQGLEFLIYFQGNSAPDKSGLPSDRFSAERTGGSVSTLTIQRTQQEDSAVYLCASSPIGAGYNEQFFGPGTRLTVL.

This clonotype rates as medium-sized. The V call is TRBV28, the J call TRBJ2-1; D gene ambiguous. This CDR3 has 12 residues. The germline V and J ends were trimmed by 6 bases and 3 bases, with 6 bases remaining between them. Germline V gene lookup returns CDR1 MDHEN and CDR2 SYDVKM. The DNA of the CDR3 is TGTGCCAGCAGGGGGAACTACAATGAGCAGTTCTTC. It encodes CASRGNYNEQFF.

This clonotype was seen at least ten times. The chain joins TRBV20-1 to TRBJ2-1; D unclear. Germline V gene data show CDR1 as DFQATT and CDR2 as SNEGSKA (reference sequence). V was trimmed by 6 bases and J by 3 bases, leaving 6 bases between them. CDR3 length equals 11 residues. In DNA, the CDR3 is TGCAGTGCCATAATCTACAATGAGCAGTTCTTC. Translation: CSAIIYNEQFF.

In this sample, this clonotype turned up many times. V and J are TRBV7-9 and TRBJ2-1, with D possibly being TRBD2 (6 bases). The CDR3 is made up of 17 amino acids. Trimming removed 0 bases at V and 0 bases at J, with 12 bases between. CDR1 and CDR2 from the germline V gene are SEHNR and FQNEAQ (reference sequence). The CDR3 nucleotides are TGTGCCAGCAGCTTAGCCTCTAGCGCTTACTCCTACAATGAGCAGTTCTTC. This encodes CASSLASSAYSYNEQFF.

This clonotype occurred a few times. The chain uses TRBV20-1 and TRBJ2-3; D may match TRBD1 or TRBD2 (5 bases each). The CDR3 has 13 residues. V lost 2 bases, J lost 3 bases, and 9 bases lay in between. Germline CDR1 and CDR2: DFQATT and SNEGSKA (reference sequence). The CDR3 DNA reads as TGCAGTGCTAGACTGGGGACGACAGATACGCAGTATTTT. Its protein product is CSARLGTTDTQYF.

This clonotype is medium-sized. The V and J genes are TRBV29-1 and TRBJ2-7; no reliable D call. This CDR3 is 13 amino acids long. Germline CDR1 reads SQVTM; CDR2 reads ANQGSEA. The ends were cut back, 4 bases at V and 0 bases at J, with 10 bases in the middle. The CDR3, as DNA: TGCAGCGTTGGAGGACGGAGCTCCTACGAGCAGTACTTC. It codes for CSVGGRSSYEQYF.

The chain links TRBV7-2 to TRBJ2-1, with TRBD2 matching 11 bases. J gave up 4 bases and V 5 bases, and 4 bases lay outside the gene matches. The length of the CDR3 is 15 residues. Germline V lookup: CDR1 SGHTA, CDR2 FQGNSA. CDR3 in amino acids: CASSLTSGKYNEQFF. CDR3 DNA sequence: TGTGCCAGCAGCCTGACTAGCGGGAAGTACAATGAGCAGTTCTTC.

This clonotype is deemed medium-sized. The chain carries TRBV12-3 or TRBV12-4 and TRBJ1-2; weak D call: TRBD1 (5 bases). This CDR3 is built from 15 residues. Trimming removed 4 bases at V and 1 base at J, with 13 bases between. CDR3 protein: CASSSTLTVNYGYTF. The CDR3 nucleotides are TGTGCCAGCAGTTCAACCCTGACAGTTAACTATGGCTACACCTTC.

In this sample, this clonotype is medium-sized. The rearrangement joins TRBV19 to TRBJ2-3, with TRBD1 matching over 7 bases. The CDR3 sequence is 15 residues long. Germline CDR1 and CDR2: LNHDA and SQIVND (reference sequence). Trimming at V came to 6 bases and at J to 0 bases, leaving 6 bases not matched to a gene. The CDR3 region is CASRLTGPSTDTQYF. The CDR3 DNA is TGTGCCAGTAGGCTGACAGGGCCTAGCACAGATACGCAGTATTTT.

The chain uses TRBV5-1 and TRBJ1-2, with 12 nucleotides matching TRBD1. CDR3 size: 17 residues. The V gene end was trimmed by 3 bases and the J gene end by 3 bases; junction bases not matched to a gene: 9. CDR1 and CDR2 from the germline V gene are SGHRS and YFSETQ. The CDR3 reads CASSSPGQGASDYGYTF. The CDR3 DNA is TGCGCCAGCAGCTCCCCGGGACAGGGGGCGTCTGACTATGGCTACACCTTC.

This clonotype qualifies as medium-sized (0.01 to 0.1%). The chain recombines TRBV20-1 with TRBJ2-1, with 10 bases that match TRBD1. With V trimmed by 3 bases and J by 7 bases, 9 bases remained unmatched. The CDR3 extends over 15 amino acids. Germline V gene data show CDR1 as DFQATT and CDR2 as SNEGSKA (reference sequence). Here the CDR3 reads CSARIPGQGINEQFF. Here the CDR3 DNA reads TGCAGTGCTAGGATCCCGGGACAGGGGATTAATGAGCAGTTCTTC.

This clonotype was observed at least ten times. The rearrangement links TRBV6-2 or TRBV6-3 to TRBJ2-2; 8 nucleotides match TRBD1. The CDR3 runs to 17 residues. V shed 0 bases and J 3 bases; nucleotides not matched to a gene: 6. CDR1 MNHEY and CDR2 SVGEGT come from the germline V gene. CDR3: CASSYSQDRVYTGELFF. The CDR3 DNA is TGTGCCAGCAGTTACTCCCAGGACAGGGTGTACACCGGGGAGCTGTTTTTT.

This clonotype was picked up many times. The V and J genes are TRBV2 and TRBJ2-7; 11 positions agree with TRBD2. The CDR3 consists of 15 residues. V lost 7 bases, J lost 9 bases, and 14 bases stayed unmatched. Germline loops: CDR1 SNHLY, CDR2 FYNNEI. DNA of the CDR3: TGTGCCAGCAAAGGAACTAGCGGGGGCTCCAGGGCGCAGTACTTC. Protein sequence: CASKGTSGGSRAQYF.

This clonotype is medium-sized by share. The chain combines TRBV18 with TRBJ1-2; D perhaps matches TRBD1 (6 bases). This CDR3 comprises 13 residues. CDR1 KGHSH and CDR2 LQKENI come from the germline V gene. The ends were cut back, 3 bases at V and 2 bases at J, with 7 bases in the middle. The chain's CDR3 is CASSPDSNYGYTF. In DNA, the CDR3 is TGTGCCAGCTCACCGGACAGCAACTATGGCTACACCTTC.

Judged by abundance, this clonotype is medium-sized (0.01 to 0.1%). The chain uses TRBV7-2 and TRBJ1-5; no reliable D call. Germline assignment: CDR1 SGHTA and CDR2 FQGNSA. This CDR3 has 16 residues. V lost 1 base and J lost 3, with 13 bases in between. Here the CDR3 DNA reads TGTGCCAGCAGCTTAGGTACCTTCCCGACCAATCAGCCCCAGCATTTT. Its protein is CASSLGTFPTNQPQHF.

This clonotype is labeled medium-sized. The V gene is TRBV12-3 or TRBV12-4, the J gene TRBJ2-7, with no clear D. This CDR3 spans 12 amino acids. Trimming removed 8 bases at V and 2 bases at J, with 10 bases between. Written as DNA, the CDR3 is TGTGCCAGCCCTATCACAGCCTACGAGCAGTACTTC. It codes for CASPITAYEQYF.

This clonotype was recorded many times. The chain joins TRBV28 to TRBJ2-7; 7 nucleotides align to TRBD2. Germline lookup yields CDR1 MDHEN and CDR2 SYDVKM. Trimming cost V 5 bases and J 2 bases; bases outside gene matches: 12. The CDR3 contains 16 residues. The CDR3 is CASSPPPGEGPYEQYF. The CDR3 region has the DNA TGTGCCAGCAGTCCCCCCCCCGGGGAGGGTCCCTACGAGCAGTACTTC.

By share, this clonotype ranks as medium-sized. V gene TRBV28 combines with J gene TRBJ1-5, with D unresolved. This CDR3 is 13 amino acids long. V lost 7 bases and J lost 8, with 15 bases in between. CDR1 MDHEN and CDR2 SYDVKM come from the germline V gene. The DNA for the CDR3 is TGTGCCAGCAAGTCTTCTAAGGTAAAGCCCCAGCATTTT. Its translation is CASKSSKVKPQHF.

This clonotype counts as large. V gene TRBV19 combines with J gene TRBJ2-1; D is unresolved. Between the trimmed V and J ends, which lost 5 bases and 4 bases, there was a span of 9 bases. This CDR3 has 13 residues. The V gene's germline CDR1 is LNHDA and CDR2 SQIVND (reference sequence). This CDR3 is CASSSSGYNEQFF. The DNA for the CDR3 is TGTGCCAGTAGTTCATCGGGTTACAATGAGCAGTTCTTC.

This clonotype was detected ten times or more. The chain recombines TRBV29-1 with TRBJ2-3; D might be TRBD1 (6 bases). The V end lost 3 bases, the J end lost 6 bases, and 16 bases lay between the germline ends. The CDR3 has 14 residues. Germline V gene lookup returns CDR1 SQVTM and CDR2 ANQGSEA. CDR3 region: CSVEGRGRWDTQYF. The CDR3 DNA reads as TGCAGCGTTGAGGGCAGGGGACGGTGGGATACGCAGTATTTT.

This clonotype qualifies as medium-sized (0.01 to 0.1%). This rearrangement joins TRBV19 to TRBJ2-3; D may be TRBD2 (5 bases). Germline CDR1 LNHDA, CDR2 SQIVND (reference sequence). V lost 1 base to trimming and J lost 6 bases, with 11 bases between them. The CDR3 is 14 residues long. In DNA form, the CDR3 reads TGTGCCAGTAGTATAGGTGGTACTAGGGATACGCAGTATTTT. Its protein product is CASSIGGTRDTQYF.